The next 2 T cell receptor beta chains were all read from a single sample in a study of blood T cells in healthy people across ages. Sample-barcoded 5' priming and a J-beta primer mix drove a second PCR of about 6 to 12 cycles. MiXCR was run by TCRdb on the 5' RACE reads, yielding one entry per CDR3 protein. Here the sample spans under 700,000 distinct CDR3 sequences, less than 25% being singletons. These sequences were also reported in another study, on T cells of mothers and their children.

The material sequenced was blood. Receptors were obtained from a boy aged 5-17 years in good health.

The V gene is TRBV20-1, the J gene TRBJ2-7, with a weak D call TRBD1 (5 bases). V lost 5 bases and J lost 2, with 13 bases in between. From germline, CDR1 is DFQATT and CDR2 SNEGSKA (reference sequence). This CDR3 contains 13 residues. The CDR3 sequence is CSALGVWAYEQYF. In DNA, the CDR3 is TGCAGTGCTCTAGGGGTCTGGGCCTACGAGCAGTACTTC.

This clonotype showed up just a few times. This CDR3 is CASSQIRDQYF. The CDR3 coding sequence is TGTGCCAGCAGCCAAATAAGGGACCAGTACTTC. The J gene is TRBJ2-5, the V gene TRBV3-1; no reliable D call. Germline CDR1 reads LGHDT; CDR2 reads YNNKEL (reference sequence). The CDR3 runs 11 residues. Trimming left V 2 bases short and J 10 bases short, with 8 bases between.